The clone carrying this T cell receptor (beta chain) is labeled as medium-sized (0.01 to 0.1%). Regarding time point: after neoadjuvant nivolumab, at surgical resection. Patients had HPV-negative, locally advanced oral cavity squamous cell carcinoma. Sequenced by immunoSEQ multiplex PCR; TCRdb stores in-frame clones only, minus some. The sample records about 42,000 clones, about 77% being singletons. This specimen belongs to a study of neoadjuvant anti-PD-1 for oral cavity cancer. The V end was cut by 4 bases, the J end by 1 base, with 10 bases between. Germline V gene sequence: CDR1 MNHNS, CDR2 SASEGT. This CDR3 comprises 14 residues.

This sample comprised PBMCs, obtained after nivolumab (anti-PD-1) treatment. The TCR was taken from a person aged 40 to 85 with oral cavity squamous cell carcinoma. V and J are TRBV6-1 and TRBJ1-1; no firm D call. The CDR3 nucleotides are TGTGCCAGCAGTGGCAGAGGATCGAACACTGAAGCTTTCTTT. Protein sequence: CASSGRGSNTEAFF.